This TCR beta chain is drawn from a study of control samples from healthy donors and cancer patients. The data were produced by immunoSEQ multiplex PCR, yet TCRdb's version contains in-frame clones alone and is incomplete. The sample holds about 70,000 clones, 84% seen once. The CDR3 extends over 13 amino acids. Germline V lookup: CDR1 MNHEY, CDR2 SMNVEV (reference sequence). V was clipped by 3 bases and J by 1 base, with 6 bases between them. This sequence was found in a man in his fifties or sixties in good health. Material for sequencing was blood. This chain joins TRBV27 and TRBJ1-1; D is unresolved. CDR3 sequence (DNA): TGTGCCAGCAGTTTCTACTGGAACACTGAAGCTTTCTTT. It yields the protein CASSFYWNTEAFF.